This T cell receptor beta chain originates from a study of spatial heterogeneity in lung cancer. Study conclusions and caveats: The study found that expanded intratumoral alpha and beta TCR counts tracked tumor mutation counts.

The time point here: sample taken at primary tumor resection. MiXCR, applied by TCRdb to the 5' RACE reads, yields one record per CDR3 protein. The sample records about 17,000 distinct CDR3 sequences, roughly 6% being singletons. By share, this clonotype counts as medium-sized. Its specificity is unknown. The CDR3 covers 14 residues. The V gene lost 2 bases and the J gene lost 0 bases, with 8 bases spanning the gap. Germline CDR1 is LGHDT and CDR2 is YNNKEL (reference sequence). The sequencing used lung tumor tissue, collected at surgery. The source of this sequence is a male donor with early-stage non-small cell lung cancer. The J gene is TRBJ2-7, the V gene TRBV3-1; the D gene is possibly TRBD2 (6 bases). The CDR3 sequence: CASSQSGSSYEQYF. The CDR3 DNA reads TGTGCCAGCAGCCAAAGCGGGTCCTCCTACGAGCAGTACTTC.